The text below deals with one TCR beta chain. The data are from a study of blood T cell repertoires in COVID-19. Study information: Material from acute and convalescent COVID-19 was sourced from the United States, Italy and Spain. Nucleic acid was either cDNA or gDNA, and it came from T cells, B-cell-depleted T cells, or PBMCs.

CDR3 length: 14 residues. Germline CDR1 LNHDA, CDR2 SQIVND (reference sequence). Germline trimming cut 2 bases from V and 3 bases from J; bases unmatched to any gene: 1. In the source study's methods: Counts of nucleated cells, estimated from reference gene primer amplification, were obtained. TCRdb's copy holds only in-frame clones and misses some; the assay was immunoSEQ multiplex PCR. From that table come the V and J calls and clone size; the DNA was used to work out D and trimming. There are approximately 58,000 clones in the sample; more than 80% occur only once, and around 9.1% lies in the top ten.

The rearrangement joins TRBV19 to TRBJ2-7, with 10 bases aligning to TRBD2. The source is an elderly woman with active COVID-19. Sequencing used peripheral blood. CDR3 in amino acids: CASSITSGIYEQYF. CDR3 DNA sequence: TGTGCCAGTAGTATAACTAGCGGGATCTACGAGCAGTACTTC.